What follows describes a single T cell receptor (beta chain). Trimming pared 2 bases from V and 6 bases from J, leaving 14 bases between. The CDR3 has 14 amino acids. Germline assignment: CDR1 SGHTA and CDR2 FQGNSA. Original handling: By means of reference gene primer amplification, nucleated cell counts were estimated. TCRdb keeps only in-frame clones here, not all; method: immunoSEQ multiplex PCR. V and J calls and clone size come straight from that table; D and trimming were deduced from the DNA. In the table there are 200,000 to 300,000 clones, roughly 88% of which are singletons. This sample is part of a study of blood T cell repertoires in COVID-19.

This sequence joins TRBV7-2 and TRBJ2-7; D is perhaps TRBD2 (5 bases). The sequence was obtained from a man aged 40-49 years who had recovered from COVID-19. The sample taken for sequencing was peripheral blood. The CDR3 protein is CASSLRGSPGEQYF. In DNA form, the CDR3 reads TGTGCCAGCAGCTTACGTGGGAGTCCGGGCGAGCAGTACTTC.